This T cell receptor beta chain was obtained from a study of shared clonotypes between healthy human individuals. General study points: Estimated richness values were generally larger in naive subsets than in memory subsets.

The DNA input per sorted-subset replicate PCR was roughly 180 ng, corresponding to 30,000 or so T cell genomes. The assay was immunoSEQ multiplex PCR, and TCRdb's table has in-frame clones only and misses some. The repertoire consists of some 2 million clones, with about 95% occurring once and the leading ten covering 0.9% to 1.5%. The CDR3 runs to 14 residues. CDR1 and CDR2 from the germline V gene are SGHAT and FQNNGV. The V gene lost 6 bases and the J gene lost 0 bases, with 12 bases spanning the gap. Naive-designated CD8 cells lacked CD45RO, were positively enriched for CCR7, and omitted terminally differentiated effector memory CD45RA+ cells. Healthy adults negative for HIV, lacking recent acute infections or vaccinations, served as donors. In the case of this clone: Antigen: not known.

Specimen: naive CD8+ T cells sorted from blood. The sequence was obtained from a man younger than 35 in good health. The rearrangement links TRBV11-2 to TRBJ2-7; D ambiguous. CDR3 nucleotides: TGTGCCAGCAGGCAACCGGGTCACTCCTACGAGCAGTACTTC. It specifies CASRQPGHSYEQYF. The full variable domain, its missing parts supplied by reference TRBV11-2 and TRBJ2-7, is EAGVAQSPRYKIIEKRQSVAFWCNPISGHATLYWYQQILGQGPKLLIQFQNNGVVDDSQLPKDRFSAERLKGVDSTLKIQPAKLEDSAVYLCASRQPGHSYEQYFGPGTRLTVT.